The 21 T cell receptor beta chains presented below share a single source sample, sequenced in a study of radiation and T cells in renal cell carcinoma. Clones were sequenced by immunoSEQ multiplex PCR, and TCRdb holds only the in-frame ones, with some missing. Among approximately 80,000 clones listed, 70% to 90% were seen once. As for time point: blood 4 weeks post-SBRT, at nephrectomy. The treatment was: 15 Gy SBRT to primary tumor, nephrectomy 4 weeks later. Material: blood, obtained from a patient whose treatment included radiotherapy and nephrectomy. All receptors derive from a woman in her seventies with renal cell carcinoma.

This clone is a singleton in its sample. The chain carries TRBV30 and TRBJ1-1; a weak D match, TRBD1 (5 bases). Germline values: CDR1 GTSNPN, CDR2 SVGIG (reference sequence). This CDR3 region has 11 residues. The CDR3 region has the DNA TGTGGGGGGGTTGAGAACACTGAAGCTTTCTTT. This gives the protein CGGVENTEAFF.

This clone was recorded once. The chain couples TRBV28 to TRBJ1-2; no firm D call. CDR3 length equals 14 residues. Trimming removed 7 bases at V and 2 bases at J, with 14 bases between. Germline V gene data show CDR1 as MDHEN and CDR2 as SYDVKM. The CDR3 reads CASNLSGRNYGYTF. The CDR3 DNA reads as TGTGCCAGCAACTTAAGTGGGAGGAACTATGGCTACACCTTC.

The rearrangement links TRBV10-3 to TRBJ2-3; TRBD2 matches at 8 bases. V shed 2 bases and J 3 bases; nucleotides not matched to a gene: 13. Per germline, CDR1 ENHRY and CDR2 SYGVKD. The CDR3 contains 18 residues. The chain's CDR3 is CAISEPIGASGGTDTQYF. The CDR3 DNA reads TGTGCCATCAGTGAGCCGATCGGGGCCAGCGGGGGAACAGATACGCAGTATTTT.

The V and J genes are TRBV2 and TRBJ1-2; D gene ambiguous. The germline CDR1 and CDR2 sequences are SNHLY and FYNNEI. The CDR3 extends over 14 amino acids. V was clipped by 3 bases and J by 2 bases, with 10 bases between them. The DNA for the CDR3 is TGTGCCAGCAGTGACACGCATCTGAACTATGGCTACACCTTC. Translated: CASSDTHLNYGYTF.

The CDR3 spells CASSLDPLPYNEQFF. The DNA for the CDR3 is TGCGCCAGCAGCTTGGATCCCCTGCCCTACAATGAGCAGTTCTTC. J is TRBJ2-1 and V is TRBV5-1; D remains unclear. Germline values: CDR1 SGHRS, CDR2 YFSETQ. The CDR3 extends over 15 amino acids. The V gene lost 0 bases and the J gene lost 2 bases, with 9 bases spanning the gap.

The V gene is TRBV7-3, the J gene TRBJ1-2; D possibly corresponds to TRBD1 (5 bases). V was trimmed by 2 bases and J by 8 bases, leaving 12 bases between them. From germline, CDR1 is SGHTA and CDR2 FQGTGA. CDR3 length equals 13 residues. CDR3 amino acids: CASSLRQGEGYTF. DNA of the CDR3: TGTGCCAGCAGCTTACGGCAGGGAGAAGGCTACACCTTC.

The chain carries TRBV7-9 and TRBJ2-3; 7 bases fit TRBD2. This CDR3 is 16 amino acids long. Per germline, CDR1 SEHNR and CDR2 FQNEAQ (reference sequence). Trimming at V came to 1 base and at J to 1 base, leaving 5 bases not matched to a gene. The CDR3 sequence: CASSLDVRGGTDTQYF. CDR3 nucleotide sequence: TGTGCCAGCAGCTTAGATGTTCGGGGGGGCACAGATACGCAGTATTTT.

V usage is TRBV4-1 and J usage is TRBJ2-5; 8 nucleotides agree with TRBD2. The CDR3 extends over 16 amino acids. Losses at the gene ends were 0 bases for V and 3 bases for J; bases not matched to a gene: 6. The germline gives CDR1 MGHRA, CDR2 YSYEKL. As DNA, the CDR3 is TGCGCCAGCAGCCAAGAATACGGCGGGGGGAAAGAGACCCAGTACTTC. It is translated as CASSQEYGGGKETQYF.

The CDR3 loop reads CASNKDTNNQPQHF. The CDR3 DNA reads TGTGCCAGCAACAAGGACACTAACAATCAGCCCCAGCATTTT. The J gene is TRBJ1-5, the V gene TRBV7-9, with TRBD1 as a possible D gene (5 bases). V lost 7 bases to trimming and J lost 3 bases, with 13 bases between them. Looked up from germline, CDR1 is SEHNR and CDR2 is FQNEAQ (reference sequence). The CDR3 covers 14 residues.

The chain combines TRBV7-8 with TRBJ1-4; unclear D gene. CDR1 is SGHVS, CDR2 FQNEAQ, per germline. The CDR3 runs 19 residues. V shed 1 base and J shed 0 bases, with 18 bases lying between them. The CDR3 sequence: CASSLVVGSGRATNEKLFF. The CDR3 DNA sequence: TGTGCCAGCAGCTTAGTTGTGGGGTCAGGTCGGGCAACTAATGAAAAACTGTTTTTT.

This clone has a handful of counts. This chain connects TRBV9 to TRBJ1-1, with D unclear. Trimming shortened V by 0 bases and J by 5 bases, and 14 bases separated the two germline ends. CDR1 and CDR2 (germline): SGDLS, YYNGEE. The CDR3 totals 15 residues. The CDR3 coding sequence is TGTGCCAGCAGCGTAGTAGTGGGGAGGATAACTGAAGCTTTCTTT. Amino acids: CASSVVVGRITEAFF.

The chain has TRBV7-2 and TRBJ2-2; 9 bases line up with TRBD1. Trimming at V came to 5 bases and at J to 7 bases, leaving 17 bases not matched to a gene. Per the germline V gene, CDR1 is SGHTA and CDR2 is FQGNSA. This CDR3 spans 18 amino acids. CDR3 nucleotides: TGTGCCAGCAGCGGTTTCCGGGATGGGACAGGGCTGGTCGGGGAGCTGTTTTTT. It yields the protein CASSGFRDGTGLVGELFF.

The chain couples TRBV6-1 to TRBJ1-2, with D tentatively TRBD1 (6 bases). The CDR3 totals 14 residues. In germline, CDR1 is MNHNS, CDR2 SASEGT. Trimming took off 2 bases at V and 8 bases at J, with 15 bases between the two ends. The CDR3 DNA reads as TGTGCCAGCAGTGAATTCGCAGGGGAGGAGGGCTACACCTTC. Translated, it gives CASSEFAGEEGYTF.

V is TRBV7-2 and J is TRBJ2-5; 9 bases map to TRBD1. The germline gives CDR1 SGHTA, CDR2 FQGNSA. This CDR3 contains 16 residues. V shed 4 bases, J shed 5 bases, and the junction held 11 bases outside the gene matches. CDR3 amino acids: CASSSPGTGNIETQYF. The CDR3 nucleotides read TGTGCCAGCAGCTCCCCGGGGACAGGGAATATCGAGACCCAGTACTTC.

The CDR3 DNA follows: TGTGCCAGCAGCGTAGGACTAGCGGCTAACAATGAGCAGTTCTTC. It translates to CASSVGLAANNEQFF. The J gene is TRBJ2-1, the V gene TRBV9, with 9 nucleotides matching TRBD2. V shed 0 bases, J shed 5 bases, and the junction held 3 bases outside the gene matches. This CDR3 is 15 amino acids long. Looked up from germline, CDR1 is SGDLS and CDR2 is YYNGEE.

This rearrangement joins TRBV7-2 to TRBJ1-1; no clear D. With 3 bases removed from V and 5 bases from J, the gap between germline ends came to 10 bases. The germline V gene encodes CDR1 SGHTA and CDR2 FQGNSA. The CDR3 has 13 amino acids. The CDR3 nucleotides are TGTGCCAGCAGCTTCCCTGCGGGGACTGAAGCTTTCTTT. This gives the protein CASSFPAGTEAFF. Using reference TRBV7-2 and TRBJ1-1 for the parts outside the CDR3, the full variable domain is GAGVSQSPSNKVTEKGKDVELRCDPISGHTALYWYRQSLGQGLEFLIYFQGNSAPDKSGLPSDRFSAERTGGSVSTLTIQRTQQEDSAVYLCASSFPAGTEAFFGQGTRLTVV.

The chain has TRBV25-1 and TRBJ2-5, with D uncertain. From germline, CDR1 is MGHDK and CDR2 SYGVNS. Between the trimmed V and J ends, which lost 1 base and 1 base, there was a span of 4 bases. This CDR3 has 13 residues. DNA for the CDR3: TGTGCCAGCAGTGAATGGGGCCAAGAGACCCAGTACTTC. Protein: CASSEWGQETQYF.

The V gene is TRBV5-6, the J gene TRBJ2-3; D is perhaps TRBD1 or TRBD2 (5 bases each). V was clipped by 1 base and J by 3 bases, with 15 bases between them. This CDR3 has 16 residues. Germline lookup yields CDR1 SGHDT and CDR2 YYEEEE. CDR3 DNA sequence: TGTGCCAGCAGCTTGTTCTTGCTTGGGGGAACAGATACGCAGTATTTT. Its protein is CASSLFLLGGTDTQYF. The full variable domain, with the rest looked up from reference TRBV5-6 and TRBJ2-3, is DAGVTQSPTHLIKTRGQQVTLRCSPKSGHDTVSWYQQALGQGPQFIFQYYEEEERQRGNFPDRFSGHQFPNYSSELNVNALLLGDSALYLCASSLFLLGGTDTQYFGPGTRLTVL.

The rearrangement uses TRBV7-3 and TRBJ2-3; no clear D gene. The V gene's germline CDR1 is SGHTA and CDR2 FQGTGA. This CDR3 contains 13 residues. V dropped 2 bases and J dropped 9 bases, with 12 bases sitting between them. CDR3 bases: TGTGCCAGCAGCTTAGCGGACGCTTCCACGCAGTATTTT. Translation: CASSLADASTQYF.

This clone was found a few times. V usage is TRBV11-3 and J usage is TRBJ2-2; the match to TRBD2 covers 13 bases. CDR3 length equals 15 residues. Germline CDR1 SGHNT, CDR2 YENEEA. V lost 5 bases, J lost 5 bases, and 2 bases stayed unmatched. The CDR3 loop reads CASSQGLAGTGELFF. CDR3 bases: TGTGCCAGCAGCCAGGGACTAGCGGGGACCGGGGAGCTGTTTTTT.

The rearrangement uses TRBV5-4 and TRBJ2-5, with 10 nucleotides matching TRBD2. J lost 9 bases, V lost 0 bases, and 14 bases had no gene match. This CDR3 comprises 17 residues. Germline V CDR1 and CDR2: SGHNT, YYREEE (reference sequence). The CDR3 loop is CASSLDLAGALGRAQYF. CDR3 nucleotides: TGTGCCAGCAGCTTGGACCTAGCGGGGGCCCTGGGGCGAGCCCAGTACTTC. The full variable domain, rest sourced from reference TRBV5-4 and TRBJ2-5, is ETGVTQSPTHLIKTRGQQVTLRCSSQSGHNTVSWYQQALGQGPQFIFQYYREEENGRGNFPPRFSGLQFPNYSSELNVNALELDDSALYLCASSLDLAGALGRAQYFGPGTRLLVL.